What follows is one T cell receptor beta chain and its context. The antigen remains undetermined. This record comes from a study of cytomegalovirus exposure and HLA in healthy donors. Study findings and constraints: Many donors shared some public TCRs, even though most TCR sequences were rare. A subsequent analysis found that TCR clusters from the first cohort also tended to co-occur in the roughly 120 validation repertoires, with approximately 95% of cluster scores above 0. Among TCR beta chains, those listed as cytomegalovirus-associated numbered about 160.

Method: immunoSEQ multiplex PCR; TCRdb's copy keeps in-frame clones and lacks some. The sample includes over 200,000 clones, over 80% seen only once; the top ten take around 5.6%. A roughly 120-subject validation cohort, separate from the roughly 700-subject first cohort, supplied the donors. This CDR3 comprises 14 residues. The J segment lost 3 bases and the V segment lost 4 bases, leaving 5 bases of the junction unmatched. The V gene's germline CDR1 is SGDLS and CDR2 YYNGEE. The receptor comes from a woman under 30 in good health and CMV-seronegative. The source material was PBMCs. The chain links TRBV9 to TRBJ2-7; the match to TRBD1 covers 9 bases. The CDR3 reads CASSPRTGVYEQYF. The CDR3 DNA follows: TGTGCCAGCAGCCCCCGGACAGGGGTCTACGAGCAGTACTTC.